The T cell receptor beta chain under discussion was sequenced for a study of cytomegalovirus exposure and HLA in healthy donors (dated by TCRdb to 2015 to 2018). General notes on the study: According to an earlier analysis of 587 of the donors, roughly 180 million T cells yielded roughly 110 million unique TCR beta sequences and about 280 Gb of sequence data. The number of donors typed differed by locus, with 629-630 for A, B, C, DRB1 and DQB1, roughly 520 for DQA1, under 610 for DPA1, and some 450 for DPB1. Of the roughly 400 genotyped donors, 75% to 85% were placed in the genetic ancestry cluster associated with self-reported Caucasian donors. Across 398 genotyped donors of the cohort, an average of about 240,000 unique TCR beta nucleotide sequences per donor were sequenced, and around 19% of those sequences were non-productive. The study used immunosequencing to profile the T cell repertoires of 666 subjects and linked those repertoires to cytomegalovirus serostatus. HLA typing included class I and class II loci at four-digit resolution. Donor age, sex, ethnicity and CMV serostatus were compiled alongside the repertoire data. High-throughput TCR immunosequencing, statistical association of individual TCRs with disease status, and machine learning were combined to predict cytomegalovirus infection status. All discovery cohort repertoires had been generated on a single sequencing platform. A later genetic analysis used genome-wide SNP genotypes for about 65% of the 666 donors, treating that subset as a discovery cohort. A later analysis re-analyzed previously published TCR beta repertoires from approximately 700 donors and added high-resolution HLA genotyping to study TCR occurrence patterns. An early release covering over 500 HLA-typed donors comprised 250 to 350 gigabases of sequencing data and about 90 million unique TCR sequences. To decide whether each TCR beta V gene segment behaved as functional or pseudogenic, an earlier analysis of 587 of the donors relied on high-throughput TCR beta sequencing. The study aimed to test whether cataloging public T cell receptors could reveal signatures of past pathogen exposure. In addition to the first cohort of several hundred subjects, a separate validation cohort of 120 different subjects was used. Five DR-DQ haplotypes were treated as single units for association and clustering because of strong linkage in the cohort. Rather than using new phenotypic data, the later analysis identified candidate immune exposures from TCR beta sequences and from how often those sequences occurred across donors.

Summary of the overall study and its limitations: In vitro tests confirmed that a few of the cytomegalovirus-associated TCR beta chains recognize cytomegalovirus antigens. A further reported finding was that TCR beta sequences accurately predicted the HLA-A and HLA-B alleles for most subjects in the first cohort. In a later analysis, 15,000 to 20,000 TCR beta sequences were associated with specific HLA alleles at a false discovery rate of 0.05. Broadly in line with IMGT annotations, most TCR beta V segments showed up in productive rearrangements about 90% or about 30% of the time in an earlier analysis of approximately 600 of the donors. Cytomegalovirus status was reported to be diagnosed by the classifier with high specificity and sensitivity in both the original and validation cohorts. Compared with the approximately 700-donor mean, donors in an Asian-associated ancestry cluster had fewer N-insertions in productive TCRs, according to a later genetic analysis. According to a later analysis, parvovirus B19, influenza, CMV and Epstein-Barr virus appeared linked to several top co-occurrence clusters. Most TCR sequences were observed very rarely across donors, whereas some public TCRs were present in many individuals. In a later genetic analysis, a missense DCLRE1C variant was associated with V-gene and J-gene trimming of TCR beta chains, and the association was replicated in an independent cohort. This cohort had only TCR beta chains sequenced, and the lack of alpha or paired-chain data limited which features could be detected. Immune exposure information for the cohort was limited to CMV serostatus. In a later analysis, TCR association rates were found to vary across HLA loci, with the most associated TCRs seen for DRB1 alleles and the fewest for HLA-C alleles. The study gave a list of about 150 TCR beta chains associated with cytomegalovirus. Because HLA typing was unavailable for some donors at each locus, only the typed subset was used in association tests. Linkage disequilibrium might explain the correlated functional status among segregating V segments, but an unknown experimental factor could not be ruled out. According to the authors, the approach could potentially be generalized to other disease states and immunological phenotypes. When HLA alleles, especially DR and DQ, strongly co-occurred, TCR associations were difficult to assign to individual alleles. A cluster of highly shared sequence variants was judged likely to be a technical artifact of the sequencing pipeline. In a later analysis, HLA-associated TCR beta chains showed more clonal expansion and lower generation probabilities than non-associated chains that were equally common. Because counts were too low, about 18 rarely observed V segments, including chromosome 9 orphons, were left out of the earlier analysis of several hundred of the donors. Most CMV-associated TCR beta chains appeared to be HLA-restricted in a later analysis, and the HLA associations seemed to be driven largely by CMV exposure. Presence/absence analyses assumed roughly uniform sequencing depth across donors, an assumption that may not hold.

The library was built by means of the immunoSEQ multiplex PCR assay. For the multiplex PCR, a mixture combining 60 forward primers for TCR Vbeta segments and 13 reverse primers for TCR Jbeta segments was used. A multiplex PCR assay on genomic DNA amplified the CDR3 region of rearranged TCR beta genes. The Illumina HiSeq System was used to sequence the amplified TCR beta libraries as 87-base-pair reads. In the original analysis: In a later analysis, tens of millions of unique TCR beta chains were counted across the 500 to 850 repertoires, and roughly 11 million of these chains were shared by at least two donors. To remove PCR and sequencing errors, raw reads were error-corrected and collapsed into unique sequences using a nearest-neighbor algorithm that merged closely related sequences. CDR3 sequences were aligned to IMGT reference sequences to assign V, D and J gene segments. For a sequence to be retained, a match of at least six nucleotides to both a V gene segment and a J gene segment was required. A rearrangement was called productive if the CDR3 had no stop codons and remained in frame with V and J, and every other rearrangement was called non-productive. CDR3 was defined by IMGT convention, running from the second conserved V-encoded cysteine to the conserved J-encoded phenylalanine. The earlier analysis of about 640 of the donors excluded any sequence lacking an unambiguous match to a single V gene segment. In an earlier analysis of 587 of the donors, a V segment was called functional when productive rearrangements were above 56.7%, and segregating when the standard deviation between donors exceeded 5%. To diagnose cytomegalovirus status from the catalog of TCR beta chain sequences, a statistical classification framework was built. A later analysis assigned V and J genes by comparing TCR nucleotide sequences with IMGT/GENE-DB human TR gene sequences. Using the TCRdist pipeline, a later analysis assigned CDR3 sequences along with most-parsimonious VDJ recombination scenarios. In a later analysis, each TCR beta chain was defined by its CDR3 amino acid sequence together with its V-gene family, and reads lacking a unique V-gene family were excluded. A later analysis removed over 500 highly shared, low-generation-probability nucleotide sequences to deal with suspected cross-contamination and a sequencing artifact. In a later analysis, a clonal expansion index was calculated for each public chain from normalized within-repertoire ranks of inferred template counts. In a later analysis, generation probabilities were computed with a VDJ recombination model fitted to out-of-frame rearrangements, and the resulting probabilities were checked against IGoR. In a later analysis, TCR-TCR, TCR-HLA and TCR-CMV co-occurrence was scored with hypergeometric tests, and a repertoire-size bias correction was applied to TCR pairs. In a later analysis, false discovery rates were estimated by permuting HLA or CMV assignments 20 times. A later analysis grouped co-occurring TCRs with DBSCAN, adding TCRdist sequence similarity when clustering within HLA-allele-positive subsets. For co-occurrence clustering, repertoires with fewer than 30,000 or more than 120,000 public chains were excluded, along with roughly 5 repertoires with anomalous nucleotide sharing. The table was pulled from immuneACCESS by TCRdb, which kept in-frame rearrangements only. Such tables lose some clones; where checked, under half of the loss comes from unresolved V genes, and the rest has no known cause. The V and J calls and clone size were taken over from that table, and D and trimming were inferred from the DNA. Counted in this sample were some 270,000 clones; roughly 80% of them appeared once. The ten largest clones take up about 0.29% of the sample.

The cohort was made up of 500 to 850 healthy bone marrow donors. Cohort members were all nominally healthy when sampled, although unrecorded immune exposures were likely present. The donor tested CMV seronegative and was one of the 352 seronegative cohort members. Each donor provided a peripheral blood sample, and peripheral blood mononuclear cells were used for TCR beta sequencing. The Qiagen DNeasy Blood Extraction Kit was used to extract genomic DNA from the blood cell samples. About this clone: No antigen is known for it. Within one base of it there is no much larger clone, and no base qualities were kept.

This receptor was taken from a girl aged 2 to 9 in good health and CMV-seronegative. The sequencing input was PBMCs.

The CDR3: CASNMGGNYGYTF. The nucleotide sequence is TGTGCCAGCAACATGGGAGGAAACTATGGCTACACCTTC. The chain couples TRBV19 to TRBJ1-2; the D segment cannot be called with confidence. Trimming at the junction amounts to 9 bases on V and 2 bases on J, and the germline ends lie 13 bases apart. The germline V gene encodes CDR1 LNHDA and CDR2 SQIVND (reference sequence). The CDR3 has 13 amino acids, counting the end cysteine and phenylalanine. Only the CDR3 region is kept as DNA, spanning 39 bases read in frame from base 1.